These T cell receptor beta chains were read from a single sample in a study of cytomegalovirus exposure and HLA in healthy donors. Generated by immunoSEQ multiplex PCR, the TCRdb table keeps only in-frame clones and is missing some. The data contain about 110,000 clones, around 75% of them singletons. The specimen sequenced was PBMCs. These receptor sequences come from a man aged 35 to 55 in good health and CMV-seronegative. Each CDR3 is given with its conserved first and last residue. The D gene is left open where the match is weak. Some rows have no size entry. The others give once, few or many, or a class for an expanded clone.

- | - | TRBJ2-7 | TRBV6-5 | TGTGCCAGCGGCCGAGCGCCGAGCTCCTACGAGCAGTACTTC | CASGRAPSSYEQYF
- | TRBD2 | TRBJ2-1 | TRBV10-1 | TGCGCCAGCAGTGAGACTAGCGGGGGCCTCAACAATGAGCAGTTCTTC | CASSETSGGLNNEQFF
- | - | TRBJ2-3 | TRBV29-1 | TGCAGCGTCGATGTGACGGGAGGCACAGATACGCAGTATTTT | CSVDVTGGTDTQYF
- | - | TRBJ1-6 | TRBV6-1 | TGTGCCAGCAGTACAGATAATTCACCCCTCCACTTT | CASSTDNSPLHF
- | - | TRBJ1-6 | TRBV7-2 | TGTGCCAGCAGCTTCGTGACAGGCCCCAATTCACCCCTCCACTTT | CASSFVTGPNSPLHF
- | - | TRBJ2-3 | TRBV7-2 | TGTGCCAGCAGCCCGTTTCGGGGGACCACAGATACGCAGTATTTT | CASSPFRGTTDTQYF
- | - | TRBJ1-2 | TRBV6-5 | TGTGCCAGCAGTAACTTGGTAGCTAACTATGGCTACACCTTC | CASSNLVANYGYTF
once | - | TRBJ1-1 | TRBV27 | TGTGCCAGCAGTGGGTGGGCCGGAGGGGTTGAAGCTTTCTTT | CASSGWAGGVEAFF
few | TRBD2 | TRBJ2-7 | TRBV5-6 | TGTGCCAGCAGCCGATGGCCCCCGGTTAGCGGGGCGTATGGTGAGCAGTACTTC | CASSRWPPVSGAYGEQYF
- | - | TRBJ1-1 | TRBV4-2 | TGTGCCAGCAGCCAAGATTGGGGGCTAGGTATATTGAACACTGAAGCTTTCTTT | CASSQDWGLGILNTEAFF
- | - | TRBJ1-1 | TRBV10-2 | TGCGCCAGCAGTGAGTCCAGGGTCTCAGGTAGTGCTTTCTTT | CASSESRVSGSAFF
- | TRBD2 | TRBJ2-3 | TRBV5-1 | TGCGCCAGCAGATCAGCGGGGGAGACAGATACGCAGTATTTC | CASRSAGETDTQYF
- | - | TRBJ2-2 | TRBV9 | TGTGCCAGCAGCGTGCAGGGTAACACCGGGGAGCTGTTTTTT | CASSVQGNTGELFF
once | TRBD1 | TRBJ1-2 | TRBV6-5 | TGTGCCAGCAGTTACTCCCGGACAGGGGGCGGGTATGGCTACACCTTC | CASSYSRTGGGYGYTF
- | TRBD1 | TRBJ1-2 | TRBV6-6 | TGTGCCAGCAGTCGACCGTCCCGGGACAGTAACTATGGCTACACCTTC | CASSRPSRDSNYGYTF
few | - | TRBJ1-1 | TRBV2 | TGTGCCAGCAGTGATCGGAGGGGCGGGGGAGCTTTCTTT | CASSDRRGGGAFF
- | - | TRBJ1-6 | TRBV7-2 | TGTGCCAGCAGCATGGACAGCGTTAATTCACCCCTCCACTTT | CASSMDSVNSPLHF